The rows below give T cell receptor beta chains drawn from one sample of a study of OX40 agonist ivuxolimab in advanced cancers. Method: immunoSEQ multiplex PCR; TCRdb's copy keeps in-frame clones and lacks some. Here the sample spans around 60,000 clones, 80% to 95% being singletons. This material consisted of CD4+ or CD8+ T cells sorted from blood, taken in a trial of the OX40 agonist ivuxolimab. The receptor set was obtained from an adult with an advanced solid tumor such as melanoma, head and neck, liver or kidney cancer. Each CDR3 is given with its conserved first and last residue. Fields, in order: J gene, V gene, D gene, clone size, CDR3 protein, CDR3 DNA. A D gene is named only where the DNA matches it firmly. Where a row states a size, it is once, few, many or the class of an expanded clone; other rows omit it.

TRBJ1-2 | TRBV9 | . | . | CASSVAGRAPMYGYTF | TGTGCCAGCAGCGTAGCTGGCAGAGCCCCTATGTATGGCTACACCTTC
TRBJ2-1 | TRBV7-9 | . | . | CASRPGGEVEQFF | TGTGCCAGCCGACCGGGCGGGGAGGTTGAGCAGTTCTTC
TRBJ2-7 | TRBV5-1 | TRBD2 | . | CASSRLAGGDYEQYF | TGCGCCAGCAGCAGACTAGCGGGAGGTGATTACGAGCAGTACTTC
TRBJ2-1 | TRBV19 | TRBD1 | . | CATSGQKLWSYSYNEQFF | TGTGCCACTTCGGGACAGAAACTTTGGTCTTACTCCTACAATGAGCAGTTCTTC
TRBJ2-1 | TRBV27 | TRBD2 | . | CASSYLAGDTTNEQFF | TGTGCCAGCAGTTACCTAGCGGGAGATACAACCAATGAGCAGTTCTTC
TRBJ1-1 | TRBV9 | . | once | CASSVEGANTEAFF | TGTGCCAGCAGCGTAGAGGGAGCGAACACTGAAGCTTTCTTT
TRBJ2-7 | TRBV13 | TRBD1 | once | CASSFGETGTSYEQYF | TGTGCCAGCAGCTTCGGAGAGACAGGGACATCCTACGAGCAGTACTTC
TRBJ2-1 | TRBV10-2 | TRBD2 | . | CASMVSGSYEQFF | TGCGCCAGCATGGTTAGCGGGAGCTATGAGCAGTTCTTC
TRBJ1-5 | TRBV27 | TRBD1 | . | CASSPSAGGKQPQHF | TGTGCCAGCAGTCCCTCGGCAGGGGGCAAACAGCCCCAGCATTTT
TRBJ1-3 | TRBV7-2 | . | . | CASSSGGGPGNTIYF | TGTGCCAGCAGCTCGGGAGGAGGCCCTGGAAACACCATATATTTT
TRBJ2-7 | TRBV27 | . | . | CASSPIGDYEQYF | TGTGCCAGCAGTCCTATAGGGGACTACGAGCAGTACTTC